The T cell receptor beta chain described here comes from a study of cytomegalovirus exposure and HLA in healthy donors. For the study at large: For the 300 to 450 genotyped donors, approximately 82% fell within the Caucasian-associated ancestry cluster. General study findings and limits: In a later analysis, parvovirus B19, influenza, CMV and Epstein-Barr virus appeared linked to several top co-occurrence clusters.

With regard to this clone: What it binds is unknown.

The PCR made use of 60 Vbeta and 13 Jbeta primers. The method was immunoSEQ multiplex PCR; TCRdb's version includes in-frame clones alone and lacks a portion of them. The sample gives 110,000 to 150,000 clones, about 75% of which show up once; approximately 6.8% is in the top ten. The study sampled nominally healthy donors, though unrecorded immune exposures were likely. The length of the CDR3 is 16 residues. Deletions cut 0 bases from V and 2 bases from J, with 11 bases between. Germline V gene data show CDR1 as KGHSH and CDR2 as LQKENI. The sequenced sample consisted of PBMCs. The clonotype comes from a man aged 25-45 years in good health and CMV-seronegative. V and J are TRBV18 and TRBJ2-4; perhaps TRBD1 as D (6 bases). The DNA of the CDR3 is TGTGCCAGCTCACCACCGAGGCAGGGGACCAAAAACATTCAGTACTTC. It codes for CASSPPRQGTKNIQYF.